This entry lists 14 T cell receptor beta chains sequenced from one sample in a study of blood T cell repertoires in COVID-19. Clones were read by immunoSEQ multiplex PCR, and TCRdb kept only the in-frame ones, dropping some. The top ten hold less than 6% of the sample, which has about 150,000 clones, roughly 89% seen once. The sequenced sample was PBMCs or T cells enriched from blood (not recorded which). Source of these receptors: a woman between 45 and 60 years old who had been exposed to COVID-19.

The chain has TRBV7-2 and TRBJ1-2, with unresolved D. CDR1 and CDR2 from the germline V gene are SGHTA and FQGNSA. V was pared by 4 bases and J by 4 bases, with 19 bases between. CDR3 length: 16 amino acids. CDR3 DNA sequence: TGTGCCAGCAGCTCCCCCGGGTTAGGCTCCCGCTATGGCTACACCTTC. Its protein is CASSSPGLGSRYGYTF.

The chain uses TRBV18 and TRBJ2-3, with no clear D. The CDR3 sequence is 16 residues long. V lost 0 bases and J lost 0, with 10 bases in between. Germline-derived CDR1 and CDR2 are KGHSH and LQKENI. Here the CDR3 reads CASSPPKRLSTDTQYF. CDR3 nucleotide sequence: TGTGCCAGCTCACCACCGAAGCGACTTAGCACAGATACGCAGTATTTT.

V and J are TRBV19 and TRBJ1-2, with TRBD1 identical over 7 bases. Germline CDR1 and CDR2: LNHDA and SQIVND (reference sequence). Trimming cost V 6 bases and J 3 bases; bases outside gene matches: 4. The CDR3 sequence is 13 residues long. The CDR3 region has the DNA TGTGCCAGTAGGGGAGACAGGGACTATGGCTACACCTTC. Protein sequence: CASRGDRDYGYTF.

The rearrangement uses TRBV9 and TRBJ2-7; D is unclear. Germline assignment: CDR1 SGDLS and CDR2 YYNGEE. Trimming removed 1 base from V and 2 bases from J, with 4 bases in between. The CDR3 has 12 amino acids. This CDR3 reads CASSVSAYEQYF. DNA of the CDR3: TGTGCCAGCAGCGTAAGCGCCTACGAGCAGTACTTC.

The rearrangement joins TRBV29-1 to TRBJ2-7, with a weak D call TRBD1 (6 bases). CDR3 length: 12 amino acids. Trimming removed 4 bases from V and 6 bases from J, with 13 bases in between. Germline V gene lookup returns CDR1 SQVTM and CDR2 ANQGSEA. The CDR3 sequence: CSVGAWDTEQYF. The CDR3 nucleotides are TGCAGCGTTGGTGCTTGGGACACCGAGCAGTACTTC.

V usage is TRBV12-2 and J usage is TRBJ2-1; the D segment call TRBD2 is taken from the table without a DNA check. TRBV12-2 is an annotated pseudogene. The CDR3 covers 14 residues. CDR3: CASRLTSGSNEQFF. CDR3 nucleotides: TGTGCAAGTCGCTTAACTAGCGGGAGCAATGAGCAGTTCTTC.

This chain connects TRBV9 to TRBJ1-3; the D gene is possibly TRBD1 (5 bases). Germline CDR1 is SGDLS and CDR2 is YYNGEE. This CDR3 contains 17 residues. Trimming took 0 bases from V and 0 from J, leaving 13 bases between them. The DNA for the CDR3 is TGTGCCAGCAGCGTAGGGGGCCCCGGAAGCTCTGGAAACACCATATATTTT. This codes for CASSVGGPGSSGNTIYF.

CDR3 nucleotides: TGTGCCAGCAGCCCAGTGGGCTGGGCTTCTGAAGCTTTCTTT. The encoded protein is CASSPVGWASEAFF. This chain links TRBV7-9 with TRBJ1-1; no definite D call. Deletions cut 5 bases from V and 6 bases from J, with 16 bases between. CDR1 and CDR2 (germline): SEHNR, FQNEAQ (reference sequence). The CDR3 has 14 amino acids.

This clone occurred once. This chain links TRBV18 with TRBJ2-3; D possibly corresponds to TRBD1 (5 bases). The ends were cut back, 0 bases at V and 5 bases at J, with 12 bases in the middle. There are 15 residues in the CDR3. Germline V gene sequence: CDR1 KGHSH, CDR2 LQKENI. In nucleotides, the CDR3 is TGTGCCAGCTCACCACCAGGGGCCTTGGGAGATACGCAGTATTTT. Translation gives CASSPPGALGDTQYF.

The rearrangement links TRBV9 to TRBJ1-1, with 7 bases fitting TRBD1. From germline, CDR1 is SGDLS and CDR2 YYNGEE. Trimming took 4 bases from V and 6 from J; bases not matched to a gene: 9. The CDR3 is 14 amino acids. CDR3 DNA: TGTGCCAGCAGCCCCGGGACAGTCTACGCTGAAGCTTTCTTT. This translates into CASSPGTVYAEAFF. The variable domain in full, completed from reference TRBV9 and TRBJ1-1, reads DSGVTQTPKHLITATGQRVTLRCSPRSGDLSVYWYQQSLDQGLQFLIQYYNGEERAKGNILERFSAQQFPDLHSELNLSSLELGDSALYFCASSPGTVYAEAFFGQGTRLTVV.

CDR3 nucleotides: TGTGCCAGCAGCTCGGGACTAGGGTTCTACGAGCAGTACTTC. It is translated as CASSSGLGFYEQYF. This chain connects TRBV7-2 to TRBJ2-7; 8 nucleotides agree with TRBD2. The CDR3 loop spans 14 amino acids. Trimming cost V 4 bases and J 3 bases; bases outside gene matches: 5. Germline-derived CDR1 and CDR2 are SGHTA and FQGNSA.

This sequence joins TRBV25-1 and TRBJ2-7, with 9 bases that match TRBD1. The V gene end was trimmed by 9 bases and the J gene end by 7 bases; junction bases not matched to a gene: 4. CDR3 length: 11 amino acids. CDR1 and CDR2 (germline): MGHDK, SYGVNS. The DNA of the CDR3 is TGTGCCAGGGACAGGGGCGAAGAGCAGTACTTC. Translating gives CARDRGEEQYF.

This chain connects TRBV27 to TRBJ1-5; D not resolved. V was cut by 3 bases and J by 0 bases, with 9 bases left in between. The germline V gene has CDR1 MNHEY and CDR2 SMNVEV (reference sequence). The CDR3 is made up of 15 amino acids. CDR3 nucleotides: TGTGCCAGCAGTTTTGCGGGATATAGCAATCAGCCCCAGCATTTT. Translating gives CASSFAGYSNQPQHF.

The rearrangement joins TRBV23-1 to TRBJ1-4, with D possibly being TRBD1 (5 bases). TRBV23-1 is recorded as an ORF, its role being uncertain. The CDR3 runs to 12 residues. The V gene lost 6 bases and the J gene lost 8 bases, with 10 bases spanning the gap. The CDR3 nucleotides read TGCGCCAGCAGCAGGGTAAGCGAAAAACTGTTTTTT. This encodes CASSRVSEKLFF.